These 5 T cell receptor beta chains came from one sample sequenced in a study of tumor and adjacent non-tumor tissue in lung cancer. No cell sorting was done before RNA was extracted from the tissue. TCRbeta libraries were built with three rounds of nested PCR, modified from ARM-PCR. TCRdb recomputed calls from the multiplex PCR reads with MiXCR, one row per CDR3 protein. The profile covers under 150,000 distinct CDR3 sequences, with approximately 66% appearing a single time and 15% to 20% taken by the ten largest. Input material: lung tumor tissue. These receptors originate from a man aged 55 to 70 with small cell lung cancer.

For the CDR3, the DNA is TGCGCCAGCAGCATAGAGACAAGCTCTGGAAACACCATATATTTT. Its translation is CASSIETSSGNTIYF. The gene calls are TRBV5-1 and TRBJ1-3; D is ambiguous. CDR1 is SGHRS and CDR2 is YFSETQ in the germline V gene. V was clipped by 4 bases and J by 0 bases, with 11 bases between them. The CDR3 is made up of 15 amino acids.

This clonotype was counted only a few times. This rearrangement joins TRBV29-1 to TRBJ2-5, with unresolved D. Germline CDR1 reads SQVTM; CDR2 reads ANQGSEA. V was pared by 4 bases and J by 2 bases, with 8 bases between. CDR3 length: 12 residues. CDR3: CSVVFTQETQYF. CDR3 sequence (DNA): TGCAGCGTTGTTTTCACACAAGAGACCCAGTACTTC.

A few counts support this clonotype. A much bigger clone sits one base away, suggesting this may be a read error. The chain combines TRBV5-1 with TRBJ2-3, with D possibly TRBD2 on 6 matching bases. V lost 7 bases and J lost 6, with 24 bases in between. This CDR3 region has 16 residues. Per the germline V gene, CDR1 is SGHRS and CDR2 is YFSETQ. The chain's CDR3 is CASGGSSERAGDTQYF. The CDR3 nucleotides read TGCGCCAGCGGAGGATCTAGCGAGAGGGCCGGGGATACGCAGTATTTT.

A word on this clonotype: Since a much larger clone is just one base distant, this may be a read error. The CDR3 does not close with the conserved phenylalanine or tryptophan, likely indicating a read error. The V call is TRBV20-1, the J call TRBJ1-2, with D possibly matching TRBD1 (6 bases). Trimming stripped 2 bases from V and 5 bases from J, with 15 bases between. Looked up from germline, CDR1 is DFQATT and CDR2 is SNEGSKA (reference sequence). The CDR3 consists of 14 residues. CDR3 nucleotide sequence: TGCAGTGCTAGAAGGGGGTCGTCAGATTATGGCTACACCCTC. Protein sequence: CSARRGSSDYGYTL.

This chain connects TRBV24-1 to TRBJ2-3; D possibly corresponds to TRBD2 (5 bases). The germline V and J ends were trimmed by 3 bases and 4 bases, with 13 bases remaining between them. Germline values: CDR1 KGHDR, CDR2 SFDVKD. The CDR3 has 15 amino acids. The chain's CDR3 is CATSDPKKGADTQYF. The CDR3 DNA reads TGTGCCACCAGTGATCCCAAAAAGGGAGCAGATACGCAGTATTTT.